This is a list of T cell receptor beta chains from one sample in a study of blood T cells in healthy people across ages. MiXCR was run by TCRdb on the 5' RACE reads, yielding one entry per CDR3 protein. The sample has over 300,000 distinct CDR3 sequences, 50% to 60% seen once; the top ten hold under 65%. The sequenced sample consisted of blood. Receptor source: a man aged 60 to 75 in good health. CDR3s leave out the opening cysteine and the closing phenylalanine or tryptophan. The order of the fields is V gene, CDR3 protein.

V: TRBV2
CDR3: ASKGGANYGYT

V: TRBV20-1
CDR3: SARDRVTSGRTTYEQY

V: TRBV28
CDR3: ASRVANTGELF

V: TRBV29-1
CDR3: SEFEGPPGDCEY

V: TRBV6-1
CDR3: ASSEADYYGYT

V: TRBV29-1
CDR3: SAGTEAPNEKLF

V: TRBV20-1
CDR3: SARVGGGQTYEQY

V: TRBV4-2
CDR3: ASRPSAAGELF

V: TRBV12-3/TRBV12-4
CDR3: ASSPRTSGGFGEQF

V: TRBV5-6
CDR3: ASSLGPVADTQY

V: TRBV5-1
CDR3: ASSFNTGTGGIIGNNEQF

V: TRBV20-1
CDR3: SVQRGPGNEQY

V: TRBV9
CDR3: ASSGLSGGGGEQY

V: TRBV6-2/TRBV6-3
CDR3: ASSYARGRGYEQF

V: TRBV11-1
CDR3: ASWDGETQY

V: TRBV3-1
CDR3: ASSQGTGAIYGYT

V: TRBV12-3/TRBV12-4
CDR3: ASSLGGGGVRADTQY

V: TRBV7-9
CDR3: ASDLGTAYEQC

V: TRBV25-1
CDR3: ASRGVDNSPLH

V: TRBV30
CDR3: AWSRGVIEKLF

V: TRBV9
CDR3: ASSVDPNYGYT

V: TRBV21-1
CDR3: ASSLAGYYGYT

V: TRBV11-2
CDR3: ASSLDGTDTDTQY

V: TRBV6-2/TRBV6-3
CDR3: ASKPRNSYNEQY

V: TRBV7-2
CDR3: ASSLSRGDGYT

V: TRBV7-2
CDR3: ASNLAGGPETQY

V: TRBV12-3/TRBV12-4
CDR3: ASSRTSGGVNEQF

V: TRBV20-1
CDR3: SDSRQGTLSAKNSPLH

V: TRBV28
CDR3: ASSLWYQGEPNEKLF

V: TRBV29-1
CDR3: SVSVTGGYT

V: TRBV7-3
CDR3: ASSLGTGNNSPLH

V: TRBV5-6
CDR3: ASSGRGLYGYT

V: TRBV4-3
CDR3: ASSQDRGSSYNEQY

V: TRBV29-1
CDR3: SATGGRTEPF

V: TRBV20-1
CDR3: SAMVLRAGGNEQF

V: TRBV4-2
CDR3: ASSQAGRNEQF

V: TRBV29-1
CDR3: SVVGQGVTYEQY

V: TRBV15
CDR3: AAQTGKVEGETQY

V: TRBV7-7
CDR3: AGSLGGLAGIKETQY

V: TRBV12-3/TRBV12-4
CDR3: ASSPGTVGVTQY

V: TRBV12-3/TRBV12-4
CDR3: ASRLLAGAHNEQF

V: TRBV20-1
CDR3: SARDPTGGDNEQF

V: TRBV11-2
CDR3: ASSSKSGERGHVGAETQY

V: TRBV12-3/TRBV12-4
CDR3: ASRRDRGTYGYT

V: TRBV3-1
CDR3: ASSQVLAERGTQY

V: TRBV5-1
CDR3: ASSSGTSGNTGELF

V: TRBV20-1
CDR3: SAGNLAKNIQY

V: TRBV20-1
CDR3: SAIETGFSYNEQF

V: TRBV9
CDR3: ASSVLAGGANEQF